The sequence of this T cell receptor beta chain was determined in a study of glioma-infiltrating T cells after dendritic cell vaccination. Generated by immunoSEQ multiplex PCR, the TCRdb table keeps only in-frame clones and is missing some. This table has around 100,000 clones, roughly 80% appearing once. With 1 base clipped from V and 4 bases from J, the junction kept 9 bases outside the gene matches. This CDR3 comprises 18 residues. CDR1 is LNHNV and CDR2 is YYDKDF in the germline V gene (reference sequence). This clonotype was obtained from a human donor with glioblastoma. The starting material was blood, obtained before dendritic cell vaccination. V usage is TRBV15 and J usage is TRBJ2-5, with 13 positions matching TRBD2. The CDR3 bases are TGTGCCACCAGCAGAGCCCCGCCCACTAGCGGGGGGGCAGAGACCCAGTACTTC. It codes for CATSRAPPTSGGAETQYF.